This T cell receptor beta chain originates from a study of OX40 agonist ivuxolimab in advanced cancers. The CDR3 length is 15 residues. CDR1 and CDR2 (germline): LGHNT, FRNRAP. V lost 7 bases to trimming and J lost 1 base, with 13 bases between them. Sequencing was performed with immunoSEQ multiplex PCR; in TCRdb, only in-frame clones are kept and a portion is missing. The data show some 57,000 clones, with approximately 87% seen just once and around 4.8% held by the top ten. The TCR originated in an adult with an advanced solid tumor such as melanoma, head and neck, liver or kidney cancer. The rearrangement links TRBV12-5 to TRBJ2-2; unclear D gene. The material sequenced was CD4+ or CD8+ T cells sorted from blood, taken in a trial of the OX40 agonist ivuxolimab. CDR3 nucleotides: TGTGCTAGTGTCCAGACTGGGGTGAACACCGGGGAGCTGTTTTTT. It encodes CASVQTGVNTGELFF.